This entry concerns a single T cell receptor (beta chain). V was trimmed by 2 bases and J by 4 bases, leaving 17 bases between them. CDR3 length equals 17 residues. Germline V gives CDR1 MNHNS, CDR2 SASEGT. The data stem from a study of OX40 agonist ivuxolimab in advanced cancers. Sequencing used immunoSEQ multiplex PCR; TCRdb keeps in-frame clones, though not all of them. The sample records 60,000 or so clones, almost 95% being singletons. This specimen was CD4+ or CD8+ T cells sorted from blood, taken in a trial of the OX40 agonist ivuxolimab. This sequence was found in an adult with an advanced solid tumor such as melanoma, head and neck, liver or kidney cancer. This sequence joins TRBV6-1 and TRBJ2-2; unclear D gene. CDR3 sequence (DNA): TGTGCCAGCAGTGAAAATTCCAGGCTTGGACGCACCGGGGAGCTGTTTTTT. Translating it yields CASSENSRLGRTGELFF.